This TCR beta chain was found in a study of T-cell memory formation after mild COVID-19. Study-level background: The two donors had largely donor-specific TCR clusters.

Overall study results and limits: Whether second-wave clones peaking at day 37 were SARS-CoV-2 specific went unconfirmed.

TCRdb re-called the 5' RACE reads through MiXCR, storing one row per CDR3 protein. The data contain under 250,000 distinct CDR3 sequences, 15% of them singletons. This clonotype was seen a few times. Its specificity is not known. The sequence was collected from an adult woman who had mild COVID-19 (a few samples of this study predate the infection). Cell type and time point are not known. Sequenced: PBMCs or a T cell subset sorted from them (not recorded which).

The chain's CDR3 is CASQGSQAHTGELFF. The CDR3 DNA reads TGCGCCAGCCAAGGATCACAGGCCCACACCGGGGAGCTGTTTTTT. The V gene is TRBV5-1, the J gene TRBJ2-2; perhaps TRBD1 as D (5 bases). Germline V gives CDR1 SGHRS, CDR2 YFSETQ. V was trimmed by 7 bases and J by 3 bases, leaving 16 bases between them. This CDR3 is built from 15 residues.